This T cell receptor (beta chain) appears in the sequencing data of a study of cytomegalovirus exposure and HLA in healthy donors. General study findings and limits: A few of the chains that were CMV-associated were confirmed in vitro to be specific for CMV antigens. The study labeled 164 TCR beta chains cytomegalovirus-associated. Several of the most significant clusters were apparently associated with common viral pathogens in a later analysis.

Worth noting for this clone: No antigen is known for it.

The PCR was carried out with 60 Vbeta primers and 13 Jbeta primers. The assay was immunoSEQ multiplex PCR, and TCRdb's table has in-frame clones only and misses some. Its clone listing holds some 41,000 clones. Trimming shortened V by 3 bases and J by 3 bases, and 11 bases separated the two germline ends. The germline V gene encodes CDR1 LNHDA and CDR2 SQIVND (reference sequence). This CDR3 has 14 amino acids. This sequence was found in a man aged 30-40 years in good health and CMV-seronegative. This chain joins TRBV19 and TRBJ1-2; maybe TRBD1 (5 bases). Sequencing used PBMCs. The CDR3 DNA reads as TGTGCCAGTAGTATTGGAGGGGCACACTATGGCTACACCTTC. It translates to CASSIGGAHYGYTF.